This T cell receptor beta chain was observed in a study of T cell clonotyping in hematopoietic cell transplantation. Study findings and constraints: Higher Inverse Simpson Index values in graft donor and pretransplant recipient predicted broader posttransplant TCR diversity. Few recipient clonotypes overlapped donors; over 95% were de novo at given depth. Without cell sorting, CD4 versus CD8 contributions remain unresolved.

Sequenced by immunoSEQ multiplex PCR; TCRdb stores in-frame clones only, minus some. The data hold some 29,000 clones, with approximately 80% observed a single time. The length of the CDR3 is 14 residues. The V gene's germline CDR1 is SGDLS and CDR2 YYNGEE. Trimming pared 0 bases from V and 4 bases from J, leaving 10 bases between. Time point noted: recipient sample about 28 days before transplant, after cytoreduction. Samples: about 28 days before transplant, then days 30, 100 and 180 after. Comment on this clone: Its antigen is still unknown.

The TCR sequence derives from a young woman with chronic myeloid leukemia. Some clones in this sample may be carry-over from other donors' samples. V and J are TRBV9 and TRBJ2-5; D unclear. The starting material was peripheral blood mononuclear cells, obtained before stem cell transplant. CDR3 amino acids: CASSVEGSRETQYF. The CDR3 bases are TGTGCCAGCAGCGTAGAGGGTAGTCGAGAGACCCAGTACTTC.